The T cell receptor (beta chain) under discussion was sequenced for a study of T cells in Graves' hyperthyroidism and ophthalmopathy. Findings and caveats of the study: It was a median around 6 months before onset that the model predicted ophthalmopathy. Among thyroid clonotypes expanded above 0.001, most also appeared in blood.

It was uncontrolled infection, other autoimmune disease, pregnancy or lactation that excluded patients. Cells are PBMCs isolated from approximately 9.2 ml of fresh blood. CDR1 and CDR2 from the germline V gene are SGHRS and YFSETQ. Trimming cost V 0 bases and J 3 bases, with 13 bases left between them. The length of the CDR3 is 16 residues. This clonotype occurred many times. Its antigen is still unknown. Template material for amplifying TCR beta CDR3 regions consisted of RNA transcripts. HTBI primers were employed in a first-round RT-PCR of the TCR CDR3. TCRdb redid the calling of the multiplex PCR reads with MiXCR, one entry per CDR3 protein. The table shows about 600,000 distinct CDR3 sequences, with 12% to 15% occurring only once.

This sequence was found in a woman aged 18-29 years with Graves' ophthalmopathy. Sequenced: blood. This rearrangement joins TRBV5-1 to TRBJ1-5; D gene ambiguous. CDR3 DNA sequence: TGCGCCAGCAGCTTGGTCCCAAGTGGTAACAATCAGCCCCAGCATTTT. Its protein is CASSLVPSGNNQPQHF.